In this sample, the clone carrying this T cell receptor beta chain turned up a few times. Its matching antigen is unknown. The sample originates from a study of T cell repertoires in cytomegalovirus infection. Study overall: Matching HLA type, along with CMV infection, was indicated by public TCR beta signatures.

Broader study findings: The ex vivo response was dominated by HLA-C-restricted CMV-specific TCR beta clonotypes.

MiXCR, run by TCRdb on the reads, gives a single entry per CDR3 protein. The sample has hundreds of thousands of distinct CDR3 sequences, 24% seen once. Germline V gene data show CDR1 as MRHNA and CDR2 as SNTAGT. This CDR3 is built from 16 residues. The ends lost 0 bases at V and 3 bases at J; junction bases unmatched: 7. This clonotype was obtained from a human donor in good health (CMV status not recorded). Some clones in this sample may be carry-over from other donors' samples. V and J are TRBV6-4 and TRBJ2-7; 8 bases agree with TRBD1. Source material: CD8+ T cells from PBMCs. The DNA for the CDR3 is TGTGCCAGCAGTGACTCGACGACAGGGGCGGGCTACGAGCAGTACTTC. It encodes CASSDSTTGAGYEQYF.